Listed below are T cell receptor beta chains from one sample, sequenced in a study of blood T cells in healthy people across ages. Via MiXCR, TCRdb re-called the 5' RACE reads, giving one row per CDR3 protein. This sample has 700,000 to 900,000 distinct CDR3 sequences, with about 55% found just once. Sequences were obtained from blood. These receptors were collected from a man aged 80 or over in good health. The CDR3 runs from the conserved cysteine through the conserved F or W. Fields, in order: V gene, CDR3 protein.

V: TRBV20-1; CDR3: CSARAAGDYNEQFF
V: TRBV6-5; CDR3: CASSRQRADTQYF
V: TRBV6-2/TRBV6-3; CDR3: CASSPRAPGGAQYF
V: TRBV20-1; CDR3: CSASTGDYGYTF
V: TRBV19; CDR3: CASSIRQERDTQYF
V: TRBV7-2; CDR3: CASSFGLGYNEQYF
V: TRBV3-1; CDR3: CASSQDANEQYF
V: TRBV10-3; CDR3: CAISESGNLHRYAYF
V: TRBV2; CDR3: CASRRGTGTSVGNGYTF
V: TRBV5-4; CDR3: CASSLGGTRNIQYF
V: TRBV12-3/TRBV12-4; CDR3: CASRGYTDTQYF
V: TRBV7-2; CDR3: CASSSNSNQPQHF
V: TRBV6-1; CDR3: CASRKTGNIYEQYF
V: TRBV6-6; CDR3: CASSPGTSGTFREQYF
V: TRBV20-1; CDR3: CSARVSGSGYEQYF
V: TRBV2; CDR3: CASSGATNYGYTF
V: TRBV6-6; CDR3: CASSYSGQGKNGYTF
V: TRBV7-2; CDR3: CASSPRDGPTGELFF
V: TRBV20-1; CDR3: CSARDRAGSTDTQYF
V: TRBV20-1; CDR3: CSATFGTGGFYGYTF
V: TRBV20-1; CDR3: CSATPGASPLHF
V: TRBV3-1; CDR3: CASSHLGQLYEQYF
V: TRBV4-2; CDR3: CASSHPRGGTDTQYF
V: TRBV5-1; CDR3: CASSLVGGTLEQYF
V: TRBV5-4; CDR3: CASSPKGRGGPVSYEQYF
V: TRBV7-3; CDR3: CASSFYSGANVLTF
V: TRBV20-1; CDR3: CSAPRTGTNTDTQYF
V: TRBV6-1; CDR3: CASSDSRGHEQFF
V: TRBV7-2; CDR3: CASSEEGQRNQPQHF
V: TRBV9; CDR3: CASSVLGDNSPLHF
V: TRBV2; CDR3: CASSRGGTGVFEQYF
V: TRBV20-1; CDR3: CSARGVGLALPNEQFF
V: TRBV6-1; CDR3: CASSERAYGLDDIQYF
V: TRBV5-1; CDR3: CASSLQGVSSYEQYF
V: TRBV28; CDR3: CASSLAQGQADTQYF
V: TRBV6-1; CDR3: CASSEDRDRGWEETGELFF
V: TRBV5-1; CDR3: CASSTRPNYGYTF
V: TRBV4-1; CDR3: CASSQGWQGSTDTQYF
V: TRBV5-6; CDR3: CASSLGTLGLFGYTF
V: TRBV3-1; CDR3: CASSQEGSPNEQFF
V: TRBV13; CDR3: CASSFEGTDTQYF
V: TRBV28; CDR3: CASRQRDNTGELFF
V: TRBV20-1; CDR3: CSASGAMSTDTQYF
V: TRBV28; CDR3: CASSFLGQGAHETQYF
V: TRBV12-3/TRBV12-4; CDR3: CASTPGANVLTF
V: TRBV5-1; CDR3: CASSSGQGAVGVSETQYF
V: TRBV20-1; CDR3: CSAHRSSYEQYF
V: TRBV7-2; CDR3: CASSSGGTNYGYTF
V: TRBV27; CDR3: CASSSRDRPGREQFF
V: TRBV5-1; CDR3: CASSLAHITLHDNEQFF
V: TRBV3-1; CDR3: CASSPGTHPGETQYF
V: TRBV2; CDR3: CASSPQGQVGSEQYF
V: TRBV12-5; CDR3: CASGSSPSYEQYF